This T cell receptor (beta chain) was sequenced in a study of blood T cell repertoires in COVID-19. As for the study in general: COVID-19 samples from acute and convalescent phases originated in the United States, Italy and Spain. PBMCs, B-cell-depleted T cells, or T cells provided the cDNA or gDNA that made up the material.

The germline V and J ends were trimmed by 6 bases and 6 bases, with 15 bases remaining between them. The CDR3 has 14 amino acids. Germline values: CDR1 KGHDR, CDR2 SFDVKD. As processed by the authors: Reference gene primer amplification gave estimated nucleated cell counts. The method was immunoSEQ multiplex PCR; TCRdb's version includes in-frame clones alone and lacks a portion of them. That table gives V, J and clone size, and the DNA gave D and trimming. The sample lists 95,000 to 150,000 clones; 88% were seen once. Input material: peripheral blood. This chain connects TRBV24-1 to TRBJ2-3, with D possibly matching TRBD2 (6 bases). This clonotype was obtained from a man aged 45 to 65 with acute or convalescent COVID-19. The CDR3 nucleotides are TGTGCCACCAGTTCGACTAGAGGGGAGGATACGCAGTATTTT. Its translation: CATSSTRGEDTQYF.